The present entry profiles one T cell receptor beta chain with its context. As yet, its antigen is unknown. The junction differs from germline at one of its ends, possibly a read error. CDR1 and CDR2 from the germline V gene are SGHTA and FQGTGA. The CDR3 is 14 amino acids. These data originate in a study of cytomegalovirus exposure and HLA in healthy donors. Findings of the study overall: Several of the most significant clusters appeared linked to common viral pathogens, based on a later analysis. High specificity and sensitivity for cytomegalovirus status were reported for the classifier. Prior analysis indicated that the majority of TCR beta V segments exhibited productivity approximately 87% or approximately 30% of the time.

The primer mix had 60 Vbeta and 13 Jbeta primers. Data came from immunoSEQ multiplex PCR; TCRdb stores just in-frame clones and leaves some out. The sample holds 100,000 to 150,000 clones. The chain is built from TRBV7-3 and TRBJ2-3; 9 bases agree with TRBD2. Material: PBMCs. This clonotype was sampled from a woman aged 35 to 49 in good health and CMV-seropositive. The chain's CDR3 is CASTLGREGDTQYF. CDR3 bases: TGTGCCAGCACCTTAGGGCGGGAGGGGGATACGCAGTATTTT.